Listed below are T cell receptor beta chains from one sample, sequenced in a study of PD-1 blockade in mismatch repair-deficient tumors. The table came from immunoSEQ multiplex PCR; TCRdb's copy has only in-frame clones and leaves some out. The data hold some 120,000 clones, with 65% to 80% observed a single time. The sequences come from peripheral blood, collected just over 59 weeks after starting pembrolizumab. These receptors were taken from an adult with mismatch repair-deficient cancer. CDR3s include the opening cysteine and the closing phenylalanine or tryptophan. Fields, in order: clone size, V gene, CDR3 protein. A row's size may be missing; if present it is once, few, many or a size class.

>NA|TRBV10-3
CAISDGTGVAMNTEAFF
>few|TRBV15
CATSRVLNEKLFF
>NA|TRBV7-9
CASTGATGELFF
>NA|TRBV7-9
CASSAPRGDETEAFF
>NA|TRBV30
CAWVTGDTGELFF
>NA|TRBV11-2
CASSSQSGAQYEQYF
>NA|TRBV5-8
CASSLVHNEQYF
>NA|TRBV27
CASSLSPGRKAYEQYF
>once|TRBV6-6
CASSYGTSSTDTQYF
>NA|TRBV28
CASTRGGAYEQYF
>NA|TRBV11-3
CASSFAAGTEQYF
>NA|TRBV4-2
CASSLRRGDNYGYTF
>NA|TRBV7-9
CASSSALEDNEQFF
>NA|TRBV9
CASSPRTGTTNEKLFF
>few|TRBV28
CASTTPTGLSTDTQYF
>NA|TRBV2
CASRGDQETQYF
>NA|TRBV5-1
CASSLEGYYEQYF
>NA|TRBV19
CASSILGDAEKLFF
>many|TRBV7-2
CASSFAGEETQYF
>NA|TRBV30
CAWSRGLADNEQFF
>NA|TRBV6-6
CATFPTGGTTEAFF
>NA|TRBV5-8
CASSLFGTSGRASGTDTQYF
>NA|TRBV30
CAWSVLRDQPQHF
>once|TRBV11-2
CASSLAFHSGYLEAFF
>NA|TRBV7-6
CASSLGGGRITGELFF
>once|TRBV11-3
CASSLEGREGEQFF
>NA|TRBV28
CASSLFGTSGSYEQYF
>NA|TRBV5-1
CASKDSSYNEQFF
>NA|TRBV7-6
CASSVSAYGYTF
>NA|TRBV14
CASSHHNKGYEQYF
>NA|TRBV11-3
CASSPRTGPNTEAFF
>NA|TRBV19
CASSTGDRAYEQYF
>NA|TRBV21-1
CASSKATGAHDYGYTF
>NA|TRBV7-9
CASSYGAGGETQYF
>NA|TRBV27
CASKRTGRLYNEQFF
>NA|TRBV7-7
CASGSGETQYF
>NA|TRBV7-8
CASRLRTSGNTDTQYF
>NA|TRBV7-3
CASSLNGGGGETQYF
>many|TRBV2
CASTGLFHEQFF
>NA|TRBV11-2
CASSPSGGSGRGPYNEQFF
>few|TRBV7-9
CASRISSGSSYNEQFF
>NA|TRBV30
CAWSATGTVGTFF
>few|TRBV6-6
CASTEGTEAFF
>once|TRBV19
CASSISGGQDGLNYGYTF